This entry is about one T cell receptor beta chain. Its antigen is unknown. Qualities for individual bases were not recorded, and no much larger clone is one base off. This entry is derived from a study of CD8 T cells in ankylosing spondylitis (dated by TCRdb to about 2017). For the study in its entirety: T cell receptor beta repertoires were profiled in healthy donors and ankylosing spondylitis patients so that disease-linked TCR variants could be found. The full study cohort comprised 25 or so ankylosing spondylitis patients and 85 to 120 healthy donors. Peripheral blood samples were taken, and synovial fluid was additionally collected from ankylosing spondylitis patients.

For CDR1 and CDR2, the germline V gene (reference sequence) lists DFQATT and SNEGSKA. The germline V end is reduced by 3 bases and the J end by 1 base; junction bases left unmatched: 8. The CDR3, cysteine through phenylalanine, is 17 amino acids long. The only DNA kept is the CDR3, 51 bases in frame from the first base. Overall study outcomes, separate from this receptor: According to the report, matched synovial fluid samples from ankylosing spondylitis patients were significantly enriched for the disease-linked clones. Some motif variants were previously reported in synovial fluid and blood of reactive arthritis patients, suggesting common disease-initiation mechanisms. A TCR beta motif made up of several highly homologous amino acid variants appeared to be characteristic of blood from ankylosing spondylitis patients. The disease-linked clones had a CD8+ phenotype and were found at relatively low frequencies in peripheral blood.

Reads for this sample came from an Illumina HiSeq 2500. Quantitative 5'-RACE with molecular barcodes was used to prepare TCR beta libraries. The authors' analysis ran thus. A new computational method, built on a probabilistic model of VDJ rearrangement, was used to identify disease-linked TCR variants. The public sequencing data were trimmed at Q25 with fastp and processed into clonotypes with MiXCR by TCRdb, which kept only in-frame beta chains. All rows with the same CDR3 protein become a single entry with the most common DNA and genes. TCRdb's processing, not the authors' own work, is the source of the V and J calls. Present in this sample are about 540,000 distinct CDR3 sequences, roughly 13% of which were seen just once. The ten largest make up under 7.5% of the sample.

The clonotype was recovered from a male donor with ankylosing spondylitis. Material for sequencing was blood, either unsorted or a sorted T cell fraction (not recorded which). The V and J genes are TRBV20-1 and TRBJ2-2; the central 10 bases match TRBD2. The nucleotide sequence reads as follows: TGCAGTGCTAGCTTGCCTAGCGGGAGATGGAACACCGGGGAGCTGTTTTTT. It is translated as CSASLPSGRWNTGELFF.